This TCR beta chain comes out of a study of blood T cell repertoires in COVID-19. CDR1 is MGHDK, CDR2 SYGVNS, per germline. Trimming shortened V by 3 bases and J by 10 bases, and 10 bases separated the two germline ends. This CDR3 contains 13 residues. TCRdb's copy holds only in-frame clones and misses some; the assay was immunoSEQ multiplex PCR. This repertoire shows under 250,000 clones, 83% found once; its top ten account for 3% to 4.5%. Sequenced: PBMCs or T cells enriched from blood (not recorded which). The sequence was obtained from a woman between 40 and 55 years old who had been exposed to COVID-19. This chain links TRBV25-1 with TRBJ1-6; tentative D call: TRBD1 (6 bases). The CDR3 bases are TGTGCCAGCAGTGACCAGGGGTTATCACCCCTCCACTTT. Protein: CASSDQGLSPLHF.